The T cell receptor beta chain under discussion was sequenced for a study of cytotoxic CD8 clonotypes in ibrutinib-treated CLL (dated by TCRdb to the early 2020s). Study-wide context: In this cohort, approximately 14 patients were treatment-naive and roughly 10 were relapsed/refractory, while under 18 had unmutated IGHV. Patients were still on ibrutinib when every remission and progressive disease sample was collected. Of the roughly 86 people in the trial, around 25 had longitudinal samples available. An average of around 250,000 productive templates and approximately 91,000 productive rearrangements was obtained per sample. Partial responses were observed in some 24 patients and complete responses in 2; after a median follow-up of about 69 months, remission was maintained in some 14 patients and progression was observed in 12. Cryopreserved peripheral blood mononuclear cells were collected before treatment, at response, and at either disease progression or sustained remission. Response samples were obtained after a median of around eleven months of treatment, with a range of about 6 to 36 months. General study outcomes and caveats: Clonality increased at ibrutinib response, stayed stable in sustained remission, and fell back toward baseline at progression. Public clonotypes were rare and either shrank or stayed stable during treatment, and the rise in clonality at ibrutinib response reflected expansion of private clonotypes. Sampling times were not matched between sustained-remission and progressing patients, and lymph node repertoires were not studied. Baseline clonality exceeded that of age-matched healthy donors and correlated strongly with circulating CD8+ T-cell counts.

The time point label of this sample denotes: eleven to twelve months on ibrutinib. For TCR beta library preparation, around 2 micrograms of genomic DNA were isolated from cryopreserved PBMCs. Longitudinal blood samples from CLL patients receiving ibrutinib monotherapy were subjected to high-throughput TCR beta sequencing. The patients took part in an open-label, single-center phase 2 trial of ibrutinib monotherapy. Each clonotype received, on average, around 9.6x coverage in deep resolution sequencing performed on a MiSeq, where the target depth lay between 1 in 1 million and 1 in 200,000 T cells. The immunoSEQ hsTCRB Kit was used to generate TCR beta libraries. The original methods were these. Data were analyzed with ImmunoSEQ Data Assistant and ImmunoSEQ Analyzer, with V, D and J genes assigned per IMGT definitions. Clonality, which ranges from 0 to 1, was calculated as one minus the normalized Shannon entropy of productive rearrangement frequencies. Public clonotype analysis was restricted to overrepresented clonotypes comprising at least 0.05% of each patient's repertoire. Some 14 age-matched healthy donor repertoires from immuneACCESS served as clonality controls. TCRdb obtained this table from immuneACCESS and retained in-frame rearrangements with V and J assigned. These tables miss some clones; where compared with another copy, unresolved V genes account for less than half of the shortfall, and the remainder is unexplained. V, J and clone size were drawn from that table, and D and trimming were deduced from the DNA. A total of around 97,000 clones appear in this sample, almost 80% of them only once. The ten most abundant clones make up about 32% of the sample.

Points on this clone: The antigen it recognizes is unknown. The input lacks base qualities; no much larger clone sits a single base away.

The sequenced sample was PBMCs, obtained after 12 months of ibrutinib treatment. The TCR sequence derives from a human donor with chronic lymphocytic leukemia.

Here the CDR3 is given as CASSLGEGLDGYTF. In nucleotide form, the sequence is TGCGCCAGCAGCTTAGGAGAAGGTCTCGATGGCTACACCTTC. The chain uses TRBV5-1 and TRBJ1-2; there is no confident call for the D gene. The CDR3 spans 14 residues, from the cysteine through the phenylalanine. Only the CDR3 DNA is retained, 42 bases long and in frame from the first base. Between the V and J ends, shortened by 2 bases and 6 bases respectively, the junction contains 14 bases. Based on the germline V gene, the CDR1 and CDR2 sequences are SGHRS and YFSETQ.